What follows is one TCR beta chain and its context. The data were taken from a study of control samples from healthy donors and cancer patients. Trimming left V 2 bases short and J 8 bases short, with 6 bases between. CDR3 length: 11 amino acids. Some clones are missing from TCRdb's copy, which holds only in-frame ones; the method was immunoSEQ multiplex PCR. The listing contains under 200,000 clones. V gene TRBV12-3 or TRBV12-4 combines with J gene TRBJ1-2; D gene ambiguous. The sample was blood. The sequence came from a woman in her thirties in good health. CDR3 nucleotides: TGTGCCAGCAGTTTAAACGGAGGCTACACCTTC. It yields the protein CASSLNGGYTF.